This TCR beta chain emerged from a study of beta chain features in type 1 diabetes. Expressed TCRB transcripts were sequenced because the isolated RNA had all been reverse transcribed beforehand. The assay was immunoSEQ multiplex PCR, and TCRdb's table has in-frame clones only and misses some. The data show about 640,000 clones, under 15% seen once. Study-wide findings and caveats: Type 1 diabetes patients had moderately but significantly shorter TCRB CDR3s in all four CD4+ subsets.

Staining for CD45RO/CCR7/CD25/CD127/CD95/CD27 allowed sorting of CD4+ naive, central memory, regulatory and stem cell-like memory cells. In this sample, this clone turned up a few times. What it recognizes is unknown. This receptor was obtained from a man between 25 and 39 years old with type 1 diabetes. What was sequenced was naive CD4+ T cells from blood.

The CDR3 region has the DNA TGTGCCAGCAGCTTTGTGGCTAAAGGGGATACGCAGTATTTT. Translation: CASSFVAKGDTQYF. The chain links TRBV7-2 to TRBJ2-3; unclear D gene. The V gene lost 3 bases and the J gene lost 6 bases, with 13 bases spanning the gap. CDR3 length: 14 residues. Germline lookup yields CDR1 SGHTA and CDR2 FQGNSA.